This T cell receptor beta chain was observed in a study of molecular identifiers for immune sequencing clone quantification. For the study at large: Replicate runs used RNA from approximately 20,000 or 100,000 naive CD8 cells, which was split five ways into aliquots, and four of those aliquots were then sequenced.

This clonotype occurred a few times. Previously described methods with listed TCR primers produced the bulk TCR libraries. TCRdb reprocessed the PCR reads via MiXCR and lists one record per CDR3 protein. The sample contains approximately 680,000 distinct CDR3 sequences, around 25% of which appear only once. This CDR3 is built from 15 residues. Germline-derived CDR1 and CDR2 are MNHEY and SVGAGI. After removal of 6 bases from V and 7 bases from J, the junction contained 11 bases not matched to a gene. Naive CD8 T cells were FACS-sorted by CD8+CD4-CCR7+CD45RA+ markers. The source is a human donor in good health. Some libraries in this study had Jurkat cell RNA spiked in. The chain recombines TRBV6-5 with TRBJ1-4; 7 bases line up with TRBD1. The sequenced material came from naive CD8+ T cells from blood, with Jurkat cell RNA spiked in. Specified subset: FACS-sorted CD8+CD4-CCR7+CD45RA+ naive T cells. CDR3 sequence reads: CASRSRKDRFEKLFF. CDR3 bases: TGTGCCAGCAGGAGCAGAAAGGACAGGTTTGAAAAACTGTTTTTT.